This T cell receptor (beta chain) was identified during a study of T cell responses to AZD1222 COVID-19 vaccine. The CDR3 totals 14 residues. The germline gives CDR1 SGHTA, CDR2 FQGNSA. Trimming at V came to 5 bases and at J to 5 bases, leaving 7 bases not matched to a gene. Comment on this clone: The antigen remains unidentified.

Findings and caveats of the study: White British ancestry dominated among donors, who included more females, and clonal diversity was possibly underestimated. Repertoires were obtained only post-peak T cell response. There were vaccine-associated CD4 TCRs across spike, dominant at 160-218 and 743-854.

Data came from immunoSEQ multiplex PCR; TCRdb stores just in-frame clones and leaves some out. In the table there are fewer than 120,000 clones, around 80% of which are singletons. The chain has TRBV7-2 and TRBJ2-7, with 9 bases fitting TRBD1. Sequences were derived from peripheral blood, sampled on day 0 of AZD1222 vaccination. The clonotype was recovered from an adult in good health. The CDR3: CASSLHRQGDEQYF. The CDR3 nucleotides read TGTGCCAGCAGCCTCCATAGACAGGGGGACGAGCAGTACTTC.